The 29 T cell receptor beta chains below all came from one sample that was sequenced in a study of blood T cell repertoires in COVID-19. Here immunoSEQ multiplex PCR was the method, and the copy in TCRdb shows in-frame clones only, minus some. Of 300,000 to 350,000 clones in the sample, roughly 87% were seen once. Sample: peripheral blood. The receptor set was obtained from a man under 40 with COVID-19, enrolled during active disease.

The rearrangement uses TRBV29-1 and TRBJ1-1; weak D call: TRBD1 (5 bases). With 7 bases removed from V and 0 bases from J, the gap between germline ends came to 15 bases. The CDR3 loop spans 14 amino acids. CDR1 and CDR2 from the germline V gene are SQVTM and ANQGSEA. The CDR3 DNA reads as TGCAGCGACGGAGGGGACGCCTTGAACACTGAAGCTTTCTTT. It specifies CSDGGDALNTEAFF.

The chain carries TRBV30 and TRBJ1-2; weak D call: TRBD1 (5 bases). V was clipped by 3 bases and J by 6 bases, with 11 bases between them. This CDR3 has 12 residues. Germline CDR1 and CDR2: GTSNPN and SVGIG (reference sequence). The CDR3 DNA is TGTGCCTGGAGCGTCGGGGGGGATGGCTACACCTTC. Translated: CAWSVGGDGYTF. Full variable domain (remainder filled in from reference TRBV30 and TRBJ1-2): SQTIHQWPATLVQPVGSPLSLECTVEGTSNPNLYWYRQAAGRGLQLLFYSVGIGQISSEVPQNLSASRPQDRQFILSSKKLLLSDSGFYLCAWSVGGDGYTFGSGTRLTVV.

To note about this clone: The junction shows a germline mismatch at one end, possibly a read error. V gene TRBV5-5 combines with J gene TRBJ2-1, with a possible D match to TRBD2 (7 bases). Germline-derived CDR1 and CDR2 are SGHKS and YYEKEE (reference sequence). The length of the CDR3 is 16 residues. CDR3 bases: TGTGCCAACAGCTTGGCGAGGTGGGGGGGCCACAATGAGCAGTTCTTC. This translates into CANSLARWGGHNEQFF.

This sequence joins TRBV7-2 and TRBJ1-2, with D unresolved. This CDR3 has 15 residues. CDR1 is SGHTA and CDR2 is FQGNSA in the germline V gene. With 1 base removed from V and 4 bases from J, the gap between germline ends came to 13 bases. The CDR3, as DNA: TGTGCCAGCAGCTTAGTTTTACAAGCGGGCTATGGCTACACCTTC. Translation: CASSLVLQAGYGYTF.

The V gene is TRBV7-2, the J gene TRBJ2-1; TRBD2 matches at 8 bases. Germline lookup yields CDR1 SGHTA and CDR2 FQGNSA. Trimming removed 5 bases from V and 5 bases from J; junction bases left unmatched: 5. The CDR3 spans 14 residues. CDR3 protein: CASSQHSGNNEQFF. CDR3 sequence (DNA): TGTGCCAGCAGCCAACATAGCGGGAACAATGAGCAGTTCTTC. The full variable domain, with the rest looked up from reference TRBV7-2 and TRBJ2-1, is GAGVSQSPSNKVTEKGKDVELRCDPISGHTALYWYRQSLGQGLEFLIYFQGNSAPDKSGLPSDRFSAERTGGSVSTLTIQRTQQEDSAVYLCASSQHSGNNEQFFGPGTRLTVL.

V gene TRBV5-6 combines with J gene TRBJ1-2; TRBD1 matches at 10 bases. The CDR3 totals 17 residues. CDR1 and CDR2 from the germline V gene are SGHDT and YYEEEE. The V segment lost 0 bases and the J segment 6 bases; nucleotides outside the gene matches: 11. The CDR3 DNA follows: TGTGCCAGCAGCTTGGAATTAAGGACAGGGGGTTGGAATGGCTACACCTTC. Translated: CASSLELRTGGWNGYTF.

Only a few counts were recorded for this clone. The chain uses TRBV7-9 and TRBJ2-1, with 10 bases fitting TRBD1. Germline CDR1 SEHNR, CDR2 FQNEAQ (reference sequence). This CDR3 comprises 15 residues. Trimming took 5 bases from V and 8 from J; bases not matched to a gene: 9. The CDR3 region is CASSPDRGTPDEQFF. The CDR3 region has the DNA TGTGCCAGCAGCCCGGACAGGGGGACTCCCGATGAGCAGTTCTTC. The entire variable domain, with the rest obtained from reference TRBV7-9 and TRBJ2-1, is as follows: DTGVSQNPRHKITKRGQNVTFRCDPISEHNRLYWYRQTLGQGPEFLTYFQNEAQLEKSRLLSDRFSAERPKGSFSTLEIQRTEQGDSAMYLCASSPDRGTPDEQFFGPGTRLTVL.

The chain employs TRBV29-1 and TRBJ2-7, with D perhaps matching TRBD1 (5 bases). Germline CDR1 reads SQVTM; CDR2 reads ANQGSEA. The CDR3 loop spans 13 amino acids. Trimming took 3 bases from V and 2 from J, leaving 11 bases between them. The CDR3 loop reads CSVDGQGPYEQYF. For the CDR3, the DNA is TGCAGCGTTGACGGTCAGGGCCCCTACGAGCAGTACTTC.

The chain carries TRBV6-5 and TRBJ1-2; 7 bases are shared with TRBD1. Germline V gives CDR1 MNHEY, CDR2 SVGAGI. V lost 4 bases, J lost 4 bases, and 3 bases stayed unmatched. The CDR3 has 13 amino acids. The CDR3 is CASSFDRAYGYTF. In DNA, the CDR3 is TGTGCCAGCAGTTTTGACAGGGCCTATGGCTACACCTTC.

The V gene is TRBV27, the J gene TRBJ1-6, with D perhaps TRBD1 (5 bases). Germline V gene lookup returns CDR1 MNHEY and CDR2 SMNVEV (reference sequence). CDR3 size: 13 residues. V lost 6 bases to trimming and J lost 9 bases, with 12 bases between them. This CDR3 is CASRTAGGSPLHF. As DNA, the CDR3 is TGTGCCAGCAGGACCGCCGGGGGTTCACCCCTCCACTTT.

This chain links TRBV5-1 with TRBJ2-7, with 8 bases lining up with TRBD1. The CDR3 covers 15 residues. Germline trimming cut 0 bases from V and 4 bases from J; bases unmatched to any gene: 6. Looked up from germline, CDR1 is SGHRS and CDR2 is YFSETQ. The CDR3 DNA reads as TGCGCCAGCAGCTTGGACAGGGGGATAGGGTACGAGCAGTACTTC. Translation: CASSLDRGIGYEQYF.

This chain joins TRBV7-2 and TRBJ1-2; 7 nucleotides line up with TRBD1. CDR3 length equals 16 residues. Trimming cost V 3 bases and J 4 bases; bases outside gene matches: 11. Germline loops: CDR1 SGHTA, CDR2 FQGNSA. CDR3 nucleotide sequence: TGTGCCAGCAGCTTCTACAGGGGACCCAACGGCTATGGCTACACCTTC. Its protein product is CASSFYRGPNGYGYTF.

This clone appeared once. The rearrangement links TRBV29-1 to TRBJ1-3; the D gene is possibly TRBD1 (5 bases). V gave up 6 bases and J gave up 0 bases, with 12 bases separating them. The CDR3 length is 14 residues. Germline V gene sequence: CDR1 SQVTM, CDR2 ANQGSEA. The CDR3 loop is CSVLTDYSGNTIYF. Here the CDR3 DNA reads TGCAGCGTCTTGACAGATTACTCTGGAAACACCATATATTTT.

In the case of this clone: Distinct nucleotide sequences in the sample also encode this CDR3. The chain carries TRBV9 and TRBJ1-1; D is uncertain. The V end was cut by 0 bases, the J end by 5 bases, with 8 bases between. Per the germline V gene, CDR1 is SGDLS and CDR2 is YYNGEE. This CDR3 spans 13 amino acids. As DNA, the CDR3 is TGTGCCAGCAGCGTAGTTCCGTCGACTGAAGCTTTCTTT. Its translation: CASSVVPSTEAFF.

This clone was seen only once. CDR3 amino acids: CASRRQGTANYGYTF. The DNA for the CDR3 is TGTGCCAGCAGAAGACAGGGTACCGCTAACTATGGCTACACCTTC. The genes are TRBV2 and TRBJ1-2, with 7 bases identical to TRBD1. Germline values: CDR1 SNHLY, CDR2 FYNNEI. This CDR3 has 15 amino acids. J was trimmed by 0 bases and V by 6 bases; bases with no gene match: 7.

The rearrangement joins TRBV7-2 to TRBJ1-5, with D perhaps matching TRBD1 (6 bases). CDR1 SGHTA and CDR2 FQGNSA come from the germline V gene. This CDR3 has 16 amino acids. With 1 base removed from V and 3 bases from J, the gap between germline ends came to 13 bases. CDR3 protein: CASSLEGRGHNQPQHF. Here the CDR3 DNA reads TGTGCCAGCAGCTTAGAGGGCAGGGGACACAATCAGCCCCAGCATTTT.

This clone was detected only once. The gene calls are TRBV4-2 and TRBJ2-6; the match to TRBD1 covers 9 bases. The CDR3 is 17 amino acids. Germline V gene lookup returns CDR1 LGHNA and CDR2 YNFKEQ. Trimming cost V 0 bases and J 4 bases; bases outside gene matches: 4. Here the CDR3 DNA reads TGTGCCAGCAGCCAAGAGGGACAGGGTTACGGGGCCAACGTCCTGACTTTC. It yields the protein CASSQEGQGYGANVLTF.

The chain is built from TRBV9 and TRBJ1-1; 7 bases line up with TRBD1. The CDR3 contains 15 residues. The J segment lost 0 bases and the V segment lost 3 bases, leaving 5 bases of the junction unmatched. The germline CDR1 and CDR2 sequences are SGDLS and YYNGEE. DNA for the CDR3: TGTGCCAGCAGCGACGGGGACAGCCTGAACACTGAAGCTTTCTTT. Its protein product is CASSDGDSLNTEAFF.

The CDR3 reads CASSPDRGPYEQYF. CDR3 nucleotide sequence: TGTGCCAGCAGTCCAGACAGGGGACCCTACGAGCAGTACTTC. The chain is built from TRBV27 and TRBJ2-7; 8 positions agree with TRBD1. V lost 5 bases, J lost 2 bases, and 5 bases stayed unmatched. This CDR3 spans 14 amino acids. CDR1 is MNHEY and CDR2 is SMNVEV in the germline V gene (reference sequence).

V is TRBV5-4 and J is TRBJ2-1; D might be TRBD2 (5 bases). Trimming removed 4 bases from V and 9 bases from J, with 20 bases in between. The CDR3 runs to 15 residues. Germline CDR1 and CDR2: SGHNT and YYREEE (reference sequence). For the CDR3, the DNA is TGTGCCAGCAGCCCCACTAGTGGGTGGGCGGGTGAGCAGTTCTTC. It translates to CASSPTSGWAGEQFF.

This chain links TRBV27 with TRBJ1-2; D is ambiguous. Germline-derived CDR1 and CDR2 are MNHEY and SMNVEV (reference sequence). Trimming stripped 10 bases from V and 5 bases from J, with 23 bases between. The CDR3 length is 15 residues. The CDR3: CATTPLSNLGYGYTF. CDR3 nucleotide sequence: TGTGCCACCACCCCCTTATCCAACCTCGGTTATGGCTACACCTTC.

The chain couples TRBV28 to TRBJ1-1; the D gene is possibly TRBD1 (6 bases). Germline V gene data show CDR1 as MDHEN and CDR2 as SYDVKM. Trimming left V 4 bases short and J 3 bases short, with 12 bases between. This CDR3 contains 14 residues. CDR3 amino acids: CASSSSQGYTEAFF. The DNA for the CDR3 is TGTGCCAGCAGTTCCTCACAGGGTTACACTGAAGCTTTCTTT.

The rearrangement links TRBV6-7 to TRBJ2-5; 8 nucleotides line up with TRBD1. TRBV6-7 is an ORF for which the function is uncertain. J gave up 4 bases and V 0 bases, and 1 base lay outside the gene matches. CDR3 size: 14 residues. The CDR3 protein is CASSYSGTGETQYF. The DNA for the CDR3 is TGTGCCAGCAGTTACTCGGGGACAGGAGAGACCCAGTACTTC.

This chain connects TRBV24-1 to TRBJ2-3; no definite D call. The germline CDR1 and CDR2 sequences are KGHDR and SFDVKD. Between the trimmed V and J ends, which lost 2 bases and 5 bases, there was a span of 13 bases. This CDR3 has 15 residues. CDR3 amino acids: CATSDSGTTRDTQYF. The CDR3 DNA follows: TGTGCCACCAGTGATTCCGGAACTACCCGAGATACGCAGTATTTT.

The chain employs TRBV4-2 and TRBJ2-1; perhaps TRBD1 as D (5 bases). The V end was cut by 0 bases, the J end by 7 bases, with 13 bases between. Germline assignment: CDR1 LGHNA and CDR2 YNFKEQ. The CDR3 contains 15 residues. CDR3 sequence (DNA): TGTGCCAGCAGCCAAGATTGGTCCAGGGTGAATGAGCAGTTCTTC. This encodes CASSQDWSRVNEQFF.

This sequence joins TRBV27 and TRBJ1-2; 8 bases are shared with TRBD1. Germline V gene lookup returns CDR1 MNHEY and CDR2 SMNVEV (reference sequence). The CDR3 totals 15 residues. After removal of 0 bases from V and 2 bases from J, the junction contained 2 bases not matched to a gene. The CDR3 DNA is TGTGCCAGCAGTTTATCCAGGGGGCCGAACTATGGCTACACCTTC. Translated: CASSLSRGPNYGYTF.

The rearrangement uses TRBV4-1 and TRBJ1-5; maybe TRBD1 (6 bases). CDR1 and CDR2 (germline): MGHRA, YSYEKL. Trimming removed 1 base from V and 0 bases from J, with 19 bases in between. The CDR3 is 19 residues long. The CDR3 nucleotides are TGCGCCAGCAGCCAAGGGTTGGCGCAGGGGACATATAGCAATCAGCCCCAGCATTTT. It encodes CASSQGLAQGTYSNQPQHF.

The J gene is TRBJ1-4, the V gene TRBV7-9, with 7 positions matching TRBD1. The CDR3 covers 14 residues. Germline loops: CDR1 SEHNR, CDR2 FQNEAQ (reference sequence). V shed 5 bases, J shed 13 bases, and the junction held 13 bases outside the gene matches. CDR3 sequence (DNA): TGTGCCAGCAGCCTCCGGACAGGACCCGAAGTACTGTTTTTT. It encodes CASSLRTGPEVLFF.

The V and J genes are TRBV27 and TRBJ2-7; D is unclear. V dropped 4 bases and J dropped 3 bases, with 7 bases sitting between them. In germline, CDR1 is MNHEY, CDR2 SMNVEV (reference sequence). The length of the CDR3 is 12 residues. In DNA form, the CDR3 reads TGTGCCAGCAGTTGGCGAGGCTACGAGCAGTACTTC. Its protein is CASSWRGYEQYF.